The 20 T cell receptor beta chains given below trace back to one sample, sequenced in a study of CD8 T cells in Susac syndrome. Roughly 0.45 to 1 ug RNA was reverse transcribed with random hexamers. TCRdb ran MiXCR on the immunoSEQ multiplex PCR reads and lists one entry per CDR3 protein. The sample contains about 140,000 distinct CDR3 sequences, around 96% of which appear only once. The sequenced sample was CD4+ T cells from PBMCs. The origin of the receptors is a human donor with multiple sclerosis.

This chain's CDR3 is CASSPNSGLPEAFF. The CDR3 bases are TGCGCCAGCAGCCCCAACTCCGGATTGCCTGAAGCTTTCTTT. The chain has TRBV5-1 and TRBJ1-1, with no clear D. The CDR3 has 14 residues. The germline V and J ends were trimmed by 4 bases and 6 bases, with 16 bases remaining between them. Germline lookup yields CDR1 SGHRS and CDR2 YFSETQ.

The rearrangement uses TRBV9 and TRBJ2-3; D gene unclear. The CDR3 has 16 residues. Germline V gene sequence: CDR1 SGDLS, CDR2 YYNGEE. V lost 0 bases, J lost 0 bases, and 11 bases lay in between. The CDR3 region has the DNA TGTGCCAGCAGCGTAGATGCCAGAACTAGCACAGATACGCAGTATTTT. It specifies CASSVDARTSTDTQYF.

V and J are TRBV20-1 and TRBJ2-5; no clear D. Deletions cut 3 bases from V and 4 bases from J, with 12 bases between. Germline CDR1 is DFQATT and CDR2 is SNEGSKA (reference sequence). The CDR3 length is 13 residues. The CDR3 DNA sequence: TGCAGTGCTAGTAGTCCAGGCCTAGAGACCCAGTACTTC. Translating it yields CSASSPGLETQYF.

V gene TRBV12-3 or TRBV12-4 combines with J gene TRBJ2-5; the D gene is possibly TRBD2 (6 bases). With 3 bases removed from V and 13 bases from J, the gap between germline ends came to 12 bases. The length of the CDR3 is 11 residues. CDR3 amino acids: CASSFGASAYF. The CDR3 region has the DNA TGTGCCAGCAGTTTCGGGGCTAGCGCGTACTTC.

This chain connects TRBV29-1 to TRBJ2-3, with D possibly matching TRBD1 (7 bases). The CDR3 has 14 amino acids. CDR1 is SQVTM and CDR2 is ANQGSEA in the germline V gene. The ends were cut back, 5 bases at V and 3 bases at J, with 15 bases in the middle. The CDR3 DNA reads TGCAGCGTTAAACAGGGGACTTCGACAGATACGCAGTATTTT. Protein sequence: CSVKQGTSTDTQYF.

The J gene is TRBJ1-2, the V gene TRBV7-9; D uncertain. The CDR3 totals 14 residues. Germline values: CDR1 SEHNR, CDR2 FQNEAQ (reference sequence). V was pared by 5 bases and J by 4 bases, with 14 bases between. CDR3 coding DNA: TGTGCCAGCAGCGAGGCCGGGAGGGCCTATGGCTACACCTTC. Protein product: CASSEAGRAYGYTF. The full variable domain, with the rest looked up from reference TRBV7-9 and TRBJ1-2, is DTGVSQNPRHKITKRGQNVTFRCDPISEHNRLYWYRQTLGQGPEFLTYFQNEAQLEKSRLLSDRFSAERPKGSFSTLEIQRTEQGDSAMYLCASSEAGRAYGYTFGSGTRLTVV.

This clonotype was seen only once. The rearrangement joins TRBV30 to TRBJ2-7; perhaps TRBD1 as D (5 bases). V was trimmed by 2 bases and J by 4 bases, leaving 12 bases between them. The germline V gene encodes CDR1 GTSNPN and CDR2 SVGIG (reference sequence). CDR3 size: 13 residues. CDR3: CAWSRGSGYEQYF. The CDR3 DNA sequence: TGTGCCTGGAGTAGGGGCTCTGGGTACGAGCAGTACTTC.

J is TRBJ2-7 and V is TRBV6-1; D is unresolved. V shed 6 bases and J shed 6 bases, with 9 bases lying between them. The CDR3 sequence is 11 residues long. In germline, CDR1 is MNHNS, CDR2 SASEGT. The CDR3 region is CASSTRGEQYF. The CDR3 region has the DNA TGTGCCAGCAGCACAAGAGGCGAGCAGTACTTC.

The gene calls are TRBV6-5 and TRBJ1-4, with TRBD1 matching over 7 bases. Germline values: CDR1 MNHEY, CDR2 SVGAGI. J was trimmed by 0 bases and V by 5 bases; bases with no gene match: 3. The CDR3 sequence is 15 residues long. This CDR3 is CASSTQGATNEKLFF. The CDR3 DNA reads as TGTGCCAGCAGTACCCAGGGGGCAACTAATGAAAAACTGTTTTTT.

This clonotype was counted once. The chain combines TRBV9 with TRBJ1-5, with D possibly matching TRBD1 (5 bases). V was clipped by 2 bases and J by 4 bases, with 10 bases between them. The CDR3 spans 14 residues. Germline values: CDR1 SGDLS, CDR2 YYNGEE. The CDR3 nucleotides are TGTGCCAGCAGCGTTGCAGGGACTAATCAGCCCCAGCATTTT. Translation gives CASSVAGTNQPQHF.

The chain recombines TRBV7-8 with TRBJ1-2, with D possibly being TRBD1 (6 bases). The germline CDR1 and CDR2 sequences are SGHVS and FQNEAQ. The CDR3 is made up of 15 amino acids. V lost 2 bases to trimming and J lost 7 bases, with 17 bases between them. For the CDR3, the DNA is TGTGCCAGCAGCTTACGGCCAGGGGAGATTGGTGGCTACACCTTC. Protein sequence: CASSLRPGEIGGYTF.

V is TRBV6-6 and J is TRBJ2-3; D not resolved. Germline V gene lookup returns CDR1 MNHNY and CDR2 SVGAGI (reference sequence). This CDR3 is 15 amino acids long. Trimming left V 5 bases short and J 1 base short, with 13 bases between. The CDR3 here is CASSEQWKGTDTQYF. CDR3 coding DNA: TGTGCCAGCAGTGAGCAGTGGAAGGGCACAGATACGCAGTATTTT.

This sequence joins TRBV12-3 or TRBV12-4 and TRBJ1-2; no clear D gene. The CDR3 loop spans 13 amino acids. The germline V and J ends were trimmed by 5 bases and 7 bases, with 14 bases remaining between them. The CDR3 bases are TGTGCCAGCAGTGTTGGACGGAGCGGTGGCTACACCTTC. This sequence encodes CASSVGRSGGYTF.

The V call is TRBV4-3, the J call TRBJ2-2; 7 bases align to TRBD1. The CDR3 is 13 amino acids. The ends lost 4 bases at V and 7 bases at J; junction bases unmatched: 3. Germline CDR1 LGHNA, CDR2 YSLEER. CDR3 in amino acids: CASSPTGVGELFF. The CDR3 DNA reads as TGCGCCAGCAGCCCAACAGGGGTCGGGGAGCTGTTTTTT.

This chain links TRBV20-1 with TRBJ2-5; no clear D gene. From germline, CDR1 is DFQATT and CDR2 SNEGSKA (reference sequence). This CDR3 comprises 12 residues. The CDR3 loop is CSAPPGQETQYF. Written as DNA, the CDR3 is TGCAGCGCCCCCCCGGGCCAAGAGACCCAGTACTTC.

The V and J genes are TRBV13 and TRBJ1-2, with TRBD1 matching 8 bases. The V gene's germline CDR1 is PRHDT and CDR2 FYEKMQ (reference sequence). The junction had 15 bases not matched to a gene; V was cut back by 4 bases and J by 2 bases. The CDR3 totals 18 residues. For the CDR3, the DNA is TGTGCCAGCAGCTCCCCCTGGAAACAGGGGGATCGGAACTATGGCTACACCTTC. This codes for CASSSPWKQGDRNYGYTF.

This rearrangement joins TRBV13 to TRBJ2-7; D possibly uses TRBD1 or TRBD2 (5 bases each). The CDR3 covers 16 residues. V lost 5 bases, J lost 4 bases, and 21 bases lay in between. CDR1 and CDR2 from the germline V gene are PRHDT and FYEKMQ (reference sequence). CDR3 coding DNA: TGTGCCAGCAGCCCACCTACGTGGGACCGCCAGTACGAGCAGTACTTC. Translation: CASSPPTWDRQYEQYF.

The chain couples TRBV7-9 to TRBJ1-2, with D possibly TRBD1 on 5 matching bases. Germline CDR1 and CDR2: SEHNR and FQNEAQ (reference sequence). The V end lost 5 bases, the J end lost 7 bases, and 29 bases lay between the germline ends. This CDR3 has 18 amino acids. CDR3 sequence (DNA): TGTGCCAGCAGCCCTAAGGGGCCCCAGCTGGGGAACCCCGGTGGCTACACCTTC. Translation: CASSPKGPQLGNPGGYTF.

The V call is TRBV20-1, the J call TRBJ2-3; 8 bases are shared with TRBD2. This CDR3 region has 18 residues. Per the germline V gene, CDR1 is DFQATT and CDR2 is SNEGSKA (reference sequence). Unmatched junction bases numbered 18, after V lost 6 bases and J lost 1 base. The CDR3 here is CSAPAPGLAGSGTDTQYF. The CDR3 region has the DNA TGCAGTGCCCCGGCCCCTGGCCTAGCGGGCTCTGGCACAGATACGCAGTATTTT.

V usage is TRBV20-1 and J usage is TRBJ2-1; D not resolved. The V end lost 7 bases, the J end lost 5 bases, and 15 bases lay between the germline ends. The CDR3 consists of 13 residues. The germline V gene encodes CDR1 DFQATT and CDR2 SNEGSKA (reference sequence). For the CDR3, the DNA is TGCAGTGGGGTCAGGATCCCCCACAATGAGCAGTTCTTC. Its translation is CSGVRIPHNEQFF.